Following are 13 T cell receptor beta chains from one sample sequenced in a study of blood T cell repertoires in COVID-19. Only in-frame clones appear in the TCRdb table, and some are missing; sequencing was by immunoSEQ multiplex PCR. Of 150,000 or so clones listed, 80% to 90% are singletons. Source material: peripheral blood. The receptors come from a man younger than 35 with COVID-19, enrolled during active disease.

The chain carries TRBV30 and TRBJ2-1; the D gene is possibly TRBD2 (5 bases). Germline V lookup: CDR1 GTSNPN, CDR2 SVGIG (reference sequence). CDR3 length: 12 residues. The V end was cut by 4 bases, the J end by 6 bases, with 10 bases between. CDR3 region: CAWTLAGNEQFF. The CDR3 DNA sequence: TGTGCCTGGACTCTAGCCGGCAATGAGCAGTTCTTC.

CDR3 bases: TGTGCCACCAATTCACGGACAGGGGGGAAAGATACGCAGTATTTT. This codes for CATNSRTGGKDTQYF. V gene TRBV24-1 combines with J gene TRBJ2-3, with 10 positions matching TRBD1. CDR1 KGHDR and CDR2 SFDVKD come from the germline V gene. The CDR3 runs 15 residues. V lost 8 bases to trimming and J lost 5 bases; unmatched junction nucleotides: 9.

V gene TRBV28 combines with J gene TRBJ2-1; D possibly corresponds to TRBD2 (5 bases). Germline CDR1 MDHEN, CDR2 SYDVKM. V lost 4 bases, J lost 0 bases, and 16 bases lay in between. The CDR3 is 17 amino acids. CDR3 residues: CASSSQIARSSYNEQFF. In DNA form, the CDR3 reads TGTGCCAGCAGTTCCCAAATAGCGCGGAGCTCCTACAATGAGCAGTTCTTC.

The chain joins TRBV7-3 to TRBJ1-1; possible D gene TRBD1, 6 bases. There are 13 residues in the CDR3. Trimming pared 5 bases from V and 2 bases from J, leaving 9 bases between. Germline-derived CDR1 and CDR2 are SGHTA and FQGTGA. CDR3 sequence (DNA): TGTGCCAGCAGCCTGGGACAAAACACTGAAGCTTTCTTT. Encoded protein: CASSLGQNTEAFF. Drawing the rest from reference TRBV7-3 and TRBJ1-1, the complete variable domain is GAGVSQTPSNKVTEKGKYVELRCDPISGHTALYWYRQSLGQGPEFLIYFQGTGAADDSGLPNDRFFAVRPEGSVSTLKIQRTERGDSAVYLCASSLGQNTEAFFGQGTRLTVV.

The genes are TRBV28 and TRBJ2-7, with TRBD1 matching 11 bases. This CDR3 is 15 amino acids long. Germline V gives CDR1 MDHEN, CDR2 SYDVKM. V lost 6 bases, J lost 3 bases, and 7 bases stayed unmatched. CDR3 coding DNA: TGTGCCAGCAGATTCCCCGGGACAGGGGGCTACGAGCAGTACTTC. Translated: CASRFPGTGGYEQYF.

This clone has only one observation. The gene calls are TRBV28 and TRBJ1-5, with a possible D match to TRBD1 (6 bases). Germline V lookup: CDR1 MDHEN, CDR2 SYDVKM. Trimming removed 2 bases at V and 6 bases at J, with 17 bases between. The CDR3 runs to 16 residues. CDR3 region: CASSLLTGNLGQPQHF. CDR3 nucleotides: TGTGCCAGCAGTTTACTCACAGGGAACTTGGGTCAGCCCCAGCATTTT.

V and J are TRBV30 and TRBJ2-1; 8 bases are a match to TRBD1. The V gene end was trimmed by 0 bases and the J gene end by 7 bases; junction bases not matched to a gene: 11. Germline CDR1 reads GTSNPN; CDR2 reads SVGIG (reference sequence). The CDR3 consists of 16 residues. The CDR3 coding sequence is TGTGCCTGGAGTGTTATGGCAGGGGGCAAGAAAAATGAGCAGTTCTTC. Protein sequence: CAWSVMAGGKKNEQFF. Full variable domain (missing parts from reference TRBV30 and TRBJ2-1): SQTIHQWPATLVQPVGSPLSLECTVEGTSNPNLYWYRQAAGRGLQLLFYSVGIGQISSEVPQNLSASRPQDRQFILSSKKLLLSDSGFYLCAWSVMAGGKKNEQFFGPGTRLTVL.

The chain is built from TRBV24-1 and TRBJ2-3, with D uncertain. Germline V CDR1 and CDR2: KGHDR, SFDVKD. The CDR3 is 13 residues long. V was shortened by 3 bases and J by 6 bases, with 9 bases between the two germline ends. CDR3 sequence (DNA): TGTGCCACCAGTGATGTAGCAAGGGATACGCAGTATTTT. This codes for CATSDVARDTQYF.

This rearrangement joins TRBV6-5 to TRBJ1-5; weak D call: TRBD1 (6 bases). Germline V gene sequence: CDR1 MNHEY, CDR2 SVGAGI. V gave up 0 bases and J gave up 6 bases, with 9 bases separating them. This CDR3 has 14 amino acids. CDR3 sequence: CASSYSQGSQPQHF. CDR3 nucleotides: TGTGCCAGCAGTTACTCCCAGGGGTCTCAGCCCCAGCATTTT.

This clone was counted a few times. The V gene is TRBV7-9, the J gene TRBJ2-7; 7 bases match TRBD1. The germline V gene encodes CDR1 SEHNR and CDR2 FQNEAQ (reference sequence). With V trimmed by 5 bases and J by 5 bases, 3 bases remained unmatched. The CDR3 is 12 amino acids. The CDR3 loop is CASSGQVHEQYF. The DNA for the CDR3 is TGTGCCAGCAGCGGACAGGTCCACGAGCAGTACTTC.

The chain links TRBV28 to TRBJ2-5, with D maybe TRBD1 (6 bases). This CDR3 has 13 residues. Germline loops: CDR1 MDHEN, CDR2 SYDVKM. Trimming shortened V by 6 bases and J by 4 bases, and 12 bases separated the two germline ends. The CDR3 loop reads CASSLQGLETQYF. Here the CDR3 DNA reads TGTGCCAGCAGCCTACAGGGTTTAGAGACCCAGTACTTC.

The rearrangement links TRBV13 to TRBJ2-3, with a possible D match to TRBD1 (5 bases). With 2 bases removed from V and 6 bases from J, the gap between germline ends came to 6 bases. The CDR3 has 12 amino acids. Germline loops: CDR1 PRHDT, CDR2 FYEKMQ (reference sequence). CDR3 sequence (DNA): TGTGCCAGCAGCTTACAGGGCGATACGCAGTATTTT. Translation gives CASSLQGDTQYF.

The V call is TRBV9, the J call TRBJ2-7; possibly TRBD1 for D (5 bases). V was shortened by 1 base and J by 5 bases, with 13 bases between the two germline ends. CDR1 and CDR2 from the germline V gene are SGDLS and YYNGEE. There are 14 residues in the CDR3. CDR3 region: CASSVLPGSHEQYF. The DNA for the CDR3 is TGTGCCAGCAGCGTATTACCAGGGTCCCACGAGCAGTACTTC. The complete variable domain, with remaining parts taken from reference TRBV9 and TRBJ2-7, reads DSGVTQTPKHLITATGQRVTLRCSPRSGDLSVYWYQQSLDQGLQFLIQYYNGEERAKGNILERFSAQQFPDLHSELNLSSLELGDSALYFCASSVLPGSHEQYFGPGTRLTVT.